This T cell receptor (beta chain) was sequenced during a study of blood T cell repertoires in COVID-19. On the study more broadly: Acute and convalescent COVID-19 samples came from the United States, Italy and Spain. PBMCs, B-cell-depleted T cells, or T cells were the source of the cDNA or gDNA that made up the material.

Per the authors' pipeline: Estimated nucleated cell counts came from reference gene primer amplification. Profiled with immunoSEQ multiplex PCR; TCRdb holds only in-frame clones, not every one. The DNA gave D and trimming, while V, J and clone size come from that table. The repertoire holds over 200,000 clones, around nine tenths seen once, with around 9.5% in the top ten. V was cut by 5 bases and J by 4 bases, with 11 bases left in between. The length of the CDR3 is 13 residues. Looked up from germline, CDR1 is MNHEY and CDR2 is SMNVEV (reference sequence). The V and J genes are TRBV27 and TRBJ1-2, with a weak D call TRBD1 (6 bases). This TCR derives from a man between 35 and 55 years old who had recovered from COVID-19. The sample taken for sequencing was peripheral blood. The CDR3 region is CASSPRGSYGYTF. CDR3 nucleotide sequence: TGTGCCAGCAGTCCCAGGGGCTCCTATGGCTACACCTTC.